Below are 30 T cell receptor beta chains sequenced from a single sample in a study of blood T cell repertoires in COVID-19. The method was immunoSEQ multiplex PCR; TCRdb's version includes in-frame clones alone and lacks a portion of them. The top ten hold about 15% of the sample, which has tens of thousands of clones, roughly 71% seen once. The sequencing input was peripheral blood. The receptors shown here come from an elderly man with active or convalescent COVID-19.

The chain couples TRBV5-1 to TRBJ2-1; the D is unclear. CDR1 is SGHRS, CDR2 YFSETQ, per germline. The CDR3 contains 12 residues. Trimming left V 4 bases short and J 5 bases short, with 7 bases between. CDR3 coding DNA: TGCGCCAGCAGCAACACCGACAATGAGCAGTTCTTC. It translates to CASSNTDNEQFF.

The chain employs TRBV6-5 and TRBJ2-7; D is possibly TRBD2 (5 bases). V was clipped by 6 bases and J by 6 bases, with 9 bases between them. CDR1 and CDR2 (germline): MNHEY, SVGAGI. The CDR3 totals 11 residues. Here the CDR3 DNA reads TGTGCCAGCAGCCGGAGCGGCGAGCAGTACTTC. Protein sequence: CASSRSGEQYF.

The V and J genes are TRBV7-9 and TRBJ2-7; 8 nucleotides align to TRBD1. J was trimmed by 0 bases and V by 5 bases; bases with no gene match: 6. The CDR3 totals 15 residues. CDR1 is SEHNR and CDR2 is FQNEAQ in the germline V gene (reference sequence). The DNA for the CDR3 is TGTGCCAGCAGCACCCGGGACAGGAGCTCCTACGAGCAGTACTTC. Its translation is CASSTRDRSSYEQYF. The whole variable domain, remainder taken from reference TRBV7-9 and TRBJ2-7, is DTGVSQNPRHKITKRGQNVTFRCDPISEHNRLYWYRQTLGQGPEFLTYFQNEAQLEKSRLLSDRFSAERPKGSFSTLEIQRTEQGDSAMYLCASSTRDRSSYEQYFGPGTRLTVT.

The gene calls are TRBV24-1 and TRBJ1-1; 10 bases line up with TRBD1. J gave up 2 bases and V 0 bases, and 11 bases lay outside the gene matches. The germline V gene encodes CDR1 KGHDR and CDR2 SFDVKD. The CDR3 loop spans 19 amino acids. CDR3 nucleotides: TGTGCCACCAGTGATTTGCGGGACAGGGGCAAAGAGAATAACACTGAAGCTTTCTTT. Translated, it gives CATSDLRDRGKENNTEAFF.

The rearrangement joins TRBV5-6 to TRBJ1-2; the match to TRBD1 covers 8 bases. The trim removed 4 bases at V and 2 bases at J, leaving 4 bases unmatched. CDR1 and CDR2 (germline): SGHDT, YYEEEE. The length of the CDR3 is 14 residues. The CDR3 DNA reads as TGTGCCAGCAGCCCGCAGGGGGCCAACTATGGCTACACCTTC. Translated: CASSPQGANYGYTF.

This chain uses TRBV4-3 with TRBJ1-5, with 7 bases fitting TRBD1. This CDR3 is built from 15 residues. The germline V gene encodes CDR1 LGHNA and CDR2 YSLEER. Unmatched junction bases numbered 5, after V lost 3 bases and J lost 3 bases. The CDR3 nucleotides are TGCGCCAGCAGCCAGGAGACAGGGCCCAATCAGCCCCAGCATTTT. It specifies CASSQETGPNQPQHF.

This chain joins TRBV28 and TRBJ1-2; 7 bases are a match to TRBD1. This CDR3 is built from 13 residues. After removal of 11 bases from V and 2 bases from J, the junction contained 8 bases not matched to a gene. Germline values: CDR1 MDHEN, CDR2 SYDVKM. The CDR3 nucleotides read TGTGCCGGTCTAGACAGGGCAAACTATGGCTACACCTTC. Its protein is CAGLDRANYGYTF.

V gene TRBV18 combines with J gene TRBJ1-2, with a possible D match to TRBD1 (6 bases). Trimming cost V 4 bases and J 6 bases, with 9 bases left between them. The CDR3 covers 12 residues. The germline V gene has CDR1 KGHSH and CDR2 LQKENI. In nucleotides, the CDR3 is TGTGCCAGCTCACGACAGGCCGATGGCTACACCTTC. Translated: CASSRQADGYTF.

This chain joins TRBV19 and TRBJ1-3, with D possibly TRBD1 on 6 matching bases. Deletions cut 9 bases from V and 4 bases from J, with 19 bases between. Germline V gene sequence: CDR1 LNHDA, CDR2 SQIVND (reference sequence). The CDR3 is 15 residues long. CDR3 nucleotides: TGTGCCAGCAGGGCCCAACAGGGTCAGGGAAACACCATATATTTT. Translated, it gives CASRAQQGQGNTIYF. Combining the CDR3 with reference TRBV19 and TRBJ1-3 gives the whole variable domain DGGITQSPKYLFRKEGQNVTLSCEQNLNHDAMYWYRQDPGQGLRLIYYSQIVNDFQKGDIAEGYSVSREKKESFPLTVTSAQKNPTAFYLCASRAQQGQGNTIYFGEGSWLTVV.

This chain links TRBV7-3 with TRBJ1-1; TRBD1 matches 7 bases. The CDR3 covers 15 residues. Germline CDR1 SGHTA, CDR2 FQGTGA. Unmatched junction bases numbered 13, after V lost 5 bases and J lost 7 bases. Here the CDR3 DNA reads TGTGCCAGCAGCCGCGCCGGCTACAACAGGGGTGAAGCTTTCTTT. Translated: CASSRAGYNRGEAFF.

This clone was detected a few times. The chain is built from TRBV6-1 and TRBJ1-1; D unclear. V dropped 3 bases and J dropped 5 bases, with 16 bases sitting between them. Germline V gives CDR1 MNHNS, CDR2 SASEGT. This CDR3 comprises 15 residues. In DNA form, the CDR3 reads TGTGCCAGCAGTGATTTCAGAGGGATGAGTACTGAAGCTTTCTTT. It encodes CASSDFRGMSTEAFF.

The sample holds one count of this clone. The chain links TRBV7-6 to TRBJ2-3; 9 nucleotides agree with TRBD2. V gave up 2 bases and J gave up 3 bases; unmatched junction bases: 3. The CDR3 extends over 15 amino acids. Looked up from germline, CDR1 is SGHVS and CDR2 is FNYEAQ. For the CDR3, the DNA is TGTGCCAGCAGCTTAAGGCGGGGGGGTACAGATACGCAGTATTTT. Its translation is CASSLRRGGTDTQYF.

The chain combines TRBV5-5 with TRBJ2-3, with 9 nucleotides matching TRBD2. Germline CDR1 SGHKS, CDR2 YYEKEE (reference sequence). The CDR3 length is 16 residues. With V trimmed by 4 bases and J by 5 bases, 11 bases remained unmatched. In DNA form, the CDR3 reads TGTGCCAGCAGCCTCCGAAAAGCGGGGGGCGAAGATACGCAGTATTTT. Its translation: CASSLRKAGGEDTQYF.

This clone was detected a few times. CDR3 DNA: TGTGCCAGCATGTCTCCGAGGGACAGGGGGGTCAGCAGCTATGGCTACACCTTC. Residues: CASMSPRDRGVSSYGYTF. The chain links TRBV2 to TRBJ1-2; 11 bases agree with TRBD1. Losses at the gene ends were 7 bases for V and 4 bases for J; bases not matched to a gene: 17. Germline V CDR1 and CDR2: SNHLY, FYNNEI. The CDR3 contains 18 residues.

This clone has just one count. In DNA form, the CDR3 reads TGCAGCGTTGAAGATGGACGAAGGGGCCGCGGCTATGGCTACACCTTC. Translated, it gives CSVEDGRRGRGYGYTF. V and J are TRBV29-1 and TRBJ1-2; possibly TRBD1 for D (5 bases). The CDR3 contains 16 residues. Germline V gives CDR1 SQVTM, CDR2 ANQGSEA. Trimming took off 0 bases at V and 4 bases at J, with 18 bases between the two ends.

The V and J genes are TRBV28 and TRBJ2-6, with D possibly being TRBD2 (6 bases). Trimming removed 3 bases from V and 0 bases from J, with 12 bases in between. The germline V gene has CDR1 MDHEN and CDR2 SYDVKM. The CDR3 sequence is 17 residues long. CDR3 in amino acids: CASSFVGGTSGANVLTF. The DNA for the CDR3 is TGTGCCAGCAGTTTCGTGGGAGGTACCTCTGGGGCCAACGTCCTGACTTTC. Using reference TRBV28 and TRBJ2-6 for the parts outside the CDR3, the full variable domain is DVKVTQSSRYLVKRTGEKVFLECVQDMDHENMFWYRQDPGLGLRLIYFSYDVKMKEKGDIPEGYSVSREKKERFSLILESASTNQTSMYLCASSFVGGTSGANVLTFGAGSRLTVL.

The V gene is TRBV9, the J gene TRBJ1-3; possibly TRBD1 for D (6 bases). CDR1 is SGDLS and CDR2 is YYNGEE in the germline V gene. With 7 bases removed from V and 4 bases from J, the gap between germline ends came to 27 bases. This CDR3 has 18 amino acids. CDR3 amino acids: CASFYLDRPRFSGNTIYF. CDR3 bases: TGTGCCAGCTTTTACCTTGACAGGCCTAGGTTTTCCGGAAACACCATATATTTT. The variable domain in full, completed from reference TRBV9 and TRBJ1-3, reads DSGVTQTPKHLITATGQRVTLRCSPRSGDLSVYWYQQSLDQGLQFLIQYYNGEERAKGNILERFSAQQFPDLHSELNLSSLELGDSALYFCASFYLDRPRFSGNTIYFGEGSWLTVV.

This clone turned up a few times. The rearrangement joins TRBV6-1 to TRBJ1-2, with D perhaps TRBD1 (5 bases). CDR1 is MNHNS, CDR2 SASEGT, per germline. Trimming removed 0 bases at V and 2 bases at J, with 10 bases between. CDR3 length: 15 residues. The CDR3 loop is CASSEALGPNYGYTF. CDR3 sequence (DNA): TGTGCCAGCAGTGAAGCGCTGGGGCCCAACTATGGCTACACCTTC.

The chain carries TRBV6-4 and TRBJ1-5; TRBD1 aligns across 8 bases. V lost 6 bases and J lost 4; bases outside the gene matches: 8. Germline V gives CDR1 MRHNA, CDR2 SNTAGT. The CDR3 consists of 15 residues. The CDR3 DNA is TGTGCCAGCAGGAAGACAGGGGATGGTAATCAGCCCCAGCATTTT. Amino acid sequence: CASRKTGDGNQPQHF.

This sequence joins TRBV7-9 and TRBJ2-1, with D hard to call. In germline, CDR1 is SEHNR, CDR2 FQNEAQ (reference sequence). CDR3 length: 12 residues. Trimming pared 0 bases from V and 8 bases from J, leaving 5 bases between. As DNA, the CDR3 is TGTGCCAGCAGCTTAGCGGGCCATGAGCAGTTCTTC. The encoded protein is CASSLAGHEQFF.

The CDR3 region is CASSQGSNQPQHF. DNA of the CDR3: TGTGCCAGCAGTCAGGGAAGCAATCAGCCCCAGCATTTT. V and J are TRBV3-1 (or the pseudogene TRBV3-2) and TRBJ1-5, with D tentatively TRBD1 (5 bases). The CDR3 contains 13 residues. Germline CDR1 is LGHDT and CDR2 is YNNKEL (reference sequence). The V end was cut by 6 bases, the J end by 1 base, with 7 bases between.

V and J are TRBV29-1 and TRBJ2-3, with TRBD2 as a possible D gene (5 bases). Per the germline V gene, CDR1 is SQVTM and CDR2 is ANQGSEA. This CDR3 region has 12 residues. The V and J ends lost 6 bases and 8 bases respectively, with 15 bases between them. For the CDR3, the DNA is TGCAGCGTAACCTCGGGCCGGGGTACGCAGTATTTT. It codes for CSVTSGRGTQYF.

The V call is TRBV27, the J call TRBJ2-2, with 8 bases that match TRBD1. V was clipped by 0 bases and J by 1 base; unmatched bases: 7. The CDR3 is 18 residues long. Germline lookup yields CDR1 MNHEY and CDR2 SMNVEV (reference sequence). CDR3 DNA: TGTGCCAGCAGTTTATCCGACAGGGGTAGAATGAACACCGGGGAGCTGTTTTTT. It yields the protein CASSLSDRGRMNTGELFF.

The chain combines TRBV28 with TRBJ1-2; D might be TRBD1 (5 bases). Trimming left V 5 bases short and J 5 bases short, with 6 bases between. This CDR3 is built from 11 residues. Germline CDR1 reads MDHEN; CDR2 reads SYDVKM. The CDR3 protein is CASSGGYGYTF. CDR3 coding DNA: TGTGCCAGCAGTGGGGGGTATGGCTACACCTTC.

The rearrangement links TRBV6-5 to TRBJ1-4, with 10 bases lining up with TRBD1. Germline V gene lookup returns CDR1 MNHEY and CDR2 SVGAGI. This CDR3 contains 16 residues. J lost 5 bases, V lost 2 bases, and 5 bases had no gene match. The CDR3 region has the DNA TGTGCCAGCAGTTACAGCGGGACAGGGGTGAATGAAAAACTGTTTTTT. Amino acid sequence: CASSYSGTGVNEKLFF.

The rearrangement joins TRBV7-9 to TRBJ2-1, with 9 bases lining up with TRBD2. The CDR3 runs 15 residues. The germline V gene has CDR1 SEHNR and CDR2 FQNEAQ (reference sequence). The trim removed 0 bases at V and 5 bases at J, leaving 2 bases unmatched. The CDR3 nucleotides read TGTGCCAGCAGCTTAGCTAGCGGGGGAAACAATGAGCAGTTCTTC. Translated, it gives CASSLASGGNNEQFF.

This clone is labeled as medium-sized. The genes are TRBV6-2 or TRBV6-3 and TRBJ2-1, with 12 bases fitting TRBD2. In germline, CDR1 is MNHEY, CDR2 SVGEGT. V shed 0 bases and J 5 bases; nucleotides not matched to a gene: 17. The CDR3 covers 21 residues. CDR3 coding DNA: TGTGCCAGCAGTTACTCCTGGGTGGCTAGCGGGAGGGTCCCATTCAACAATGAGCAGTTCTTC. It translates to CASSYSWVASGRVPFNNEQFF.

This clone was counted once. The chain uses TRBV19 and TRBJ1-2; the match to TRBD1 covers 7 bases. J gave up 9 bases and V 6 bases, and 7 bases lay outside the gene matches. The CDR3 extends over 12 amino acids. The germline CDR1 and CDR2 sequences are LNHDA and SQIVND (reference sequence). DNA of the CDR3: TGTGCCAGTAGAAAGGACAGGTCGAGCTACACCTTC. Translated: CASRKDRSSYTF.

This clone was detected a few times. CDR3 residues: CASSGQMNQPQHF. The CDR3 region has the DNA TGTGCCAGTTCGGGACAAATGAATCAGCCCCAGCATTTT. The genes are TRBV2 and TRBJ1-5; maybe TRBD1 (6 bases). V shed 9 bases and J shed 4 bases, with 13 bases lying between them. The CDR3 runs 13 residues. CDR1 is SNHLY and CDR2 is FYNNEI in the germline V gene.

The chain has TRBV6-5 and TRBJ1-5; no firm D call. CDR1 MNHEY and CDR2 SVGAGI come from the germline V gene. This CDR3 region has 15 residues. V dropped 5 bases and J dropped 1 base, with 12 bases sitting between them. CDR3 sequence reads: CASSKPQQSNQPQHF. For the CDR3, the DNA is TGTGCCAGCAGTAAACCACAGCAAAGCAATCAGCCCCAGCATTTT.